This TCR beta chain was captured by sequencing in a study of shared clonotypes between healthy human individuals. The CDR3 sequence is 15 residues long. Trimming shortened V by 0 bases and J by 6 bases, and 16 bases separated the two germline ends. CDR1 is SGHTS, CDR2 YDEGEE, per germline. The table came from immunoSEQ multiplex PCR; TCRdb's copy has only in-frame clones and leaves some out. The sample has some 2 million clones; approximately 95% are singletons. Study results and limitations: Naive subsets typically showed greater estimated richness than memory subsets.

About this clone itself: The antigen is unknown.

The naive CD8 population came from CD45RO-negative cells selected for CCR7, without terminally differentiated effector memory CD45RA+ cells. This clonotype was sampled from a man in his late teens or twenties in good health. The rearrangement uses TRBV5-8 and TRBJ2-7; the D gene is possibly TRBD2 (6 bases). The sequenced sample consisted of naive CD8+ T cells sorted from blood. The CDR3 region is CASSLAREARVEQYF. Here the CDR3 DNA reads TGTGCCAGCAGCTTGGCGAGGGAGGCCCGCGTCGAGCAGTACTTC.